The 30 T cell receptor beta chains listed next were all sequenced from one sample in a study of molecular identifiers for immune sequencing clone quantification. Each CDR3 protein is one row after TCRdb ran MiXCR on the PCR reads. This table has hundreds of thousands of distinct CDR3 sequences, 20% appearing once. What was sequenced was naive CD8+ T cells from blood, with Jurkat cell RNA spiked in. The subset was: FACS-sorted CD8+CD4-CCR7+CD45RA+ naive T cells. Every receptor here comes from a human donor in good health. Some libraries in this study had Jurkat cell RNA spiked in.

This clonotype was observed a few times. The V and J genes are TRBV6-2 or TRBV6-3 and TRBJ2-3; TRBD2 aligns across 10 bases. The CDR3 extends over 20 amino acids. Germline CDR1 MNHEY, CDR2 SVGEGT. Trimming at V came to 5 bases and at J to 4 bases, leaving 21 bases not matched to a gene. The CDR3 reads CASSKIPGLAYQGQADTQYF. The DNA of the CDR3 is TGTGCCAGCAGTAAAATTCCGGGACTAGCGTATCAAGGTCAGGCAGATACGCAGTATTTT.

To note about this clonotype: A much larger clone lies a single base off, so this may be a read error. The chain combines TRBV4-3 with TRBJ2-7, with 8 bases matching TRBD2. The germline gives CDR1 LGHNA, CDR2 YSLEER. The CDR3 is 17 residues long. The CDR3 bases are TGCGCCAGCAGCCAAGCTTTTCTGACTAGCGACTCCCACGAGCAGTACTTC. This sequence encodes CASSQAFLTSDSHEQYF.

This clonotype was observed many times. This chain links TRBV4-3 with TRBJ2-7, with 8 bases fitting TRBD2. The CDR3 length is 15 residues. Per germline, CDR1 LGHNA and CDR2 YSLEER. The junction had 6 bases not matched to a gene; V was cut back by 4 bases and J by 1 base. The CDR3 bases are TGCGCCAGCAGCCTGACCAGCGGGAGTTCCTACGAGCAGTACTTC. Encoded protein: CASSLTSGSSYEQYF.

Regarding this clonotype: This could be a read error, since a much larger clone is one nucleotide away. This rearrangement joins TRBV20-1 to TRBJ2-7; 11 positions match TRBD2. This CDR3 comprises 16 residues. CDR1 DFQATT and CDR2 SNEGSKA come from the germline V gene (reference sequence). The CDR3 sequence: CGARDQTSGGTYEQYF. CDR3 sequence (DNA): TGCGGTGCTAGAGACCAAACTAGCGGGGGAACCTACGAGCAGTACTTC.

Comments on this clonotype: It may be a read error: a sequence one base away is much more abundant. The chain joins TRBV9 to TRBJ2-7, with 9 bases fitting TRBD1. Unmatched junction bases numbered 6, after V lost 3 bases and J lost 5 bases. The CDR3 is 14 residues long. The germline V gene encodes CDR1 SGDLS and CDR2 YYNGEE. The CDR3 sequence: CASSAQGARDEQYF. In nucleotides, the CDR3 is TGTGCCAGCAGCGCACAGGGGGCGAGGGACGAGCAGTACTTC.

This clonotype appeared many times. This chain connects TRBV2 to TRBJ2-3; D is unresolved. From germline, CDR1 is SNHLY and CDR2 FYNNEI. V gave up 2 bases and J gave up 8 bases, with 11 bases separating them. This CDR3 is 13 amino acids long. The CDR3 spells CASSETPLSTQYF. CDR3 bases: TGTGCCAGCAGTGAAACACCCCTGAGTACGCAGTATTTT.

The table lists this clonotype with many counts. The chain joins TRBV4-3 to TRBJ2-6; D is perhaps TRBD2 (5 bases). Germline V gene lookup returns CDR1 LGHNA and CDR2 YSLEER. The CDR3 is 19 residues long. V was pared by 0 bases and J by 4 bases, with 19 bases between. In DNA, the CDR3 is TGCGCCAGCAGCCAAGAGAATTGGGCGGAGGCCTTGGGGGCCAACGTCCTGACTTTC. Translating gives CASSQENWAEALGANVLTF.

In its sample, this clonotype was seen many times. The DNA of the CDR3 is TGTGCCAGCAGTTACCTATCTAGCACAGATACGCAGTATTTT. Translating it yields CASSYLSSTDTQYF. The chain recombines TRBV6-2 or TRBV6-3 with TRBJ2-3, with no clear D. The CDR3 runs 14 residues. Germline V lookup: CDR1 MNHEY, CDR2 SVGEGT. The V end was cut by 2 bases, the J end by 0 bases, with 6 bases between.

This clonotype was seen repeatedly, ten times or more. The chain is built from TRBV9 and TRBJ1-2; D gene unclear. Germline CDR1 SGDLS, CDR2 YYNGEE. Trimming removed 3 bases from V and 4 bases from J, with 7 bases in between. CDR3 length: 12 residues. The CDR3 DNA reads TGTGCCAGCAGCGGAAACAGCTATGGCTACACCTTC. Translating gives CASSGNSYGYTF.

This clonotype was counted many times. The chain uses TRBV10-2 and TRBJ2-7, with D uncertain. The CDR3 length is 15 residues. Germline CDR1 is WSHSY and CDR2 is SAAADI. Deletions cut 2 bases from V and 0 bases from J, with 11 bases between. CDR3 sequence (DNA): TGCGCCAGCAGTGAGAAGGGCCGCAGCTCCTACGAGCAGTACTTC. Its translation: CASSEKGRSSYEQYF.

Worth noting for this clonotype: This sequence may be a read error, since a much larger clone differs from it by one base. DNA for the CDR3: TGTGCCAGCAGTATCGGGCCCCGCAATCAGCCCCAGCATTTT. It codes for CASSIGPRNQPQHF. The chain is built from TRBV2 and TRBJ1-5, with unresolved D. Trimming pared 5 bases from V and 2 bases from J, leaving 10 bases between. CDR3 length: 14 amino acids. From germline, CDR1 is SNHLY and CDR2 FYNNEI.

This clonotype was seen ten or more times. The chain carries TRBV7-2 and TRBJ2-5; tentatively, D is TRBD2 (5 bases). CDR3 length: 14 residues. Germline-derived CDR1 and CDR2 are SGHTA and FQGNSA. The ends were cut back, 7 bases at V and 5 bases at J, with 17 bases in the middle. The CDR3 is CASTMSEPGETQYF. The CDR3 coding sequence is TGTGCCAGCACCATGTCAGAACCGGGGGAGACCCAGTACTTC.

The chain has TRBV7-9 and TRBJ1-2; 8 bases line up with TRBD1. V lost 5 bases, J lost 8 bases, and 13 bases stayed unmatched. This CDR3 is 15 amino acids long. Germline V gene lookup returns CDR1 SEHNR and CDR2 FQNEAQ (reference sequence). The CDR3 DNA is TGTGCCAGCAGCACCCGGACAGGGCGGAGTGTAGGCTACACCTTC. This codes for CASSTRTGRSVGYTF.

This clonotype was seen ten or more times. This chain joins TRBV6-5 and TRBJ2-6; TRBD1 matches 9 bases. Germline V lookup: CDR1 MNHEY, CDR2 SVGAGI. Trimming took 4 bases from V and 2 from J; bases not matched to a gene: 12. The CDR3 spans 19 residues. CDR3 nucleotide sequence: TGTGCCAGCAGTTCAACGTGGGACAGGGTAGTACCTGGGGCCAACGTCCTGACTTTC. It codes for CASSSTWDRVVPGANVLTF.

CDR3 amino acids: CASSQGGGPVYEQYF. CDR3 sequence (DNA): TGCGCCAGCAGCCAAGGCGGGGGGCCAGTCTACGAGCAGTACTTC. This chain links TRBV4-1 with TRBJ2-7, with 8 bases fitting TRBD2. The V segment lost 1 base and the J segment 3 bases; nucleotides outside the gene matches: 5. Germline V gene data show CDR1 as MGHRA and CDR2 as YSYEKL. This CDR3 comprises 15 residues.

Note on this clonotype: A junction boundary mismatches the germline segment, possibly from a read error. J is TRBJ2-4 and V is TRBV5-1; a weak D match, TRBD1 (6 bases). Germline CDR1 is SGHRS and CDR2 is YFSETQ. CDR3 length equals 15 residues. CDR3 protein: CASGLVSGEENIQYF. CDR3 DNA sequence: TGCGCCAGCGGCTTGGTGTCAGGGGAAGAAAACATTCAGTACTTC.

The CDR3 is CASSRTGSNTDTQYF. In DNA, the CDR3 is TGTGCCAGCAGTAGGACAGGGTCTAACACAGATACGCAGTATTTT. The chain joins TRBV6-2 or TRBV6-3 to TRBJ2-3; 8 positions match TRBD1. V gave up 5 bases and J gave up 2 bases; unmatched junction bases: 6. There are 15 residues in the CDR3. Per the germline V gene, CDR1 is MNHEY and CDR2 is SVGEGT.

The table lists this clonotype with many counts. J is TRBJ1-4 and V is TRBV4-1; 8 bases align to TRBD1. CDR1 MGHRA and CDR2 YSYEKL come from the germline V gene. Germline trimming cut 2 bases from V and 5 bases from J; bases unmatched to any gene: 4. This CDR3 contains 15 residues. The CDR3 spells CASSQTGGENEKLFF. The DNA of the CDR3 is TGCGCCAGCAGCCAAACAGGGGGTGAGAATGAAAAACTGTTTTTT.

This clonotype came up many times. The J gene is TRBJ1-1, the V gene TRBV6-1; unclear D gene. Germline CDR1 MNHNS, CDR2 SASEGT. The CDR3 length is 11 residues. V lost 6 bases and J lost 8, with 10 bases in between. The CDR3 coding sequence is TGTGCCAGCAGATATGCAGCGGAAGCTTTCTTT. It yields the protein CASRYAAEAFF.

With regard to this clonotype: The conserved phenylalanine or tryptophan is not found at the CDR3 terminus, so this likely reflects a read error. The V gene is TRBV10-3, the J gene TRBJ1-1; D not certain. The CDR3 consists of 12 residues. CDR1 and CDR2 (germline): ENHRY, SYGVKD. CDR3 sequence reads: CATGQQGSEAFL. CDR3 coding DNA: TGCGCCACCGGTCAGCAAGGCTCGGAAGCTTTCCTT.

This clonotype was counted once. One base away lies a much larger clone, so this may be a sequencing read error. The rearrangement joins TRBV3-1 to TRBJ1-2, with 9 bases fitting TRBD1. The CDR3 has 16 amino acids. Trimming took 3 bases from V and 1 from J; bases not matched to a gene: 6. CDR1 LGHDT and CDR2 YNNKEL come from the germline V gene (reference sequence). The DNA of the CDR3 is TGTGCCAGCAGCCATACGCGGGACAGGGTTAACTATGGCTACACCTTC. Its translation is CASSHTRDRVNYGYTF.

CDR3 coding DNA: TGTGCCTGGAGTGTACTACTAGCGGGGGGCGGGCAGTACTTC. Amino acid sequence: CAWSVLLAGGGQYF. This chain joins TRBV30 and TRBJ2-7, with TRBD2 identical over 12 bases. Germline CDR1 and CDR2: GTSNPN and SVGIG (reference sequence). Trimming at V came to 0 bases and at J to 9 bases, leaving 6 bases not matched to a gene. This CDR3 comprises 14 residues.

This clonotype was counted at least ten times. The V gene is TRBV7-9, the J gene TRBJ2-7; tentative D call: TRBD1 (5 bases). Trimming stripped 6 bases from V and 0 bases from J, with 15 bases between. The germline V gene encodes CDR1 SEHNR and CDR2 FQNEAQ (reference sequence). CDR3 length equals 15 residues. CDR3 residues: CASSKGADSSYEQYF. In DNA, the CDR3 is TGTGCCAGCAGTAAAGGAGCTGACAGCTCCTACGAGCAGTACTTC. Together with reference TRBV7-9 and TRBJ2-7, the CDR3 gives the full variable domain: DTGVSQNPRHKITKRGQNVTFRCDPISEHNRLYWYRQTLGQGPEFLTYFQNEAQLEKSRLLSDRFSAERPKGSFSTLEIQRTEQGDSAMYLCASSKGADSSYEQYFGPGTRLTVT.

This clonotype was observed at least ten times. This chain joins TRBV27 and TRBJ2-1; D may be TRBD1 or TRBD2 (5 bases each). V dropped 1 base and J dropped 2 bases, with 9 bases sitting between them. The CDR3 length is 15 residues. Germline V gene data show CDR1 as MNHEY and CDR2 as SMNVEV (reference sequence). In DNA, the CDR3 is TGTGCCAGCAGTTTATTGGGGGAACCCTACAATGAGCAGTTCTTC. Its protein product is CASSLLGEPYNEQFF.

At least ten counts were recorded for this clonotype. V is TRBV6-5 and J is TRBJ2-5, with D unclear. The CDR3 runs 14 residues. V was trimmed by 0 bases and J by 0 bases, leaving 5 bases between them. CDR1 is MNHEY, CDR2 SVGAGI, per germline. This CDR3 is CASSYSGHQETQYF. In nucleotides, the CDR3 is TGTGCCAGCAGTTACTCAGGTCACCAAGAGACCCAGTACTTC.

This clonotype has a count of ten or more. This chain uses TRBV24-1 with TRBJ2-1; 7 nucleotides agree with TRBD2. Germline assignment: CDR1 KGHDR and CDR2 SFDVKD. The CDR3 runs 18 residues. After removal of 7 bases from V and 3 bases from J, the junction contained 17 bases not matched to a gene. The CDR3 DNA reads as TGTGCCACCAGCGACGGACTAGGTCCTTTATCCGACTACAATGAGCAGTTCTTC. Its protein product is CATSDGLGPLSDYNEQFF.

The table lists this clonotype with a count of one. This may be a read error, as it is one base from a much larger clone. V and J are TRBV2 and TRBJ1-1; D not certain. V lost 7 bases and J 0 bases, leaving 9 bases between the germline ends. Germline V gives CDR1 SNHLY, CDR2 FYNNEI. CDR3 length: 13 residues. The DNA of the CDR3 is TGTGCCAGCATCGGGATCGTGAACACTGAAGCTTTCTTT. As protein: CASIGIVNTEAFF.

To note about this clonotype: A much larger clone lies a single base off, so this may be a read error. The chain employs TRBV3-1 and TRBJ1-2; maybe TRBD1 (5 bases). This CDR3 spans 16 amino acids. Germline CDR1 LGHDT, CDR2 YNNKEL (reference sequence). The CDR3 sequence is CASGQGVAGISYGYTF. The CDR3 DNA is TGTGCCAGCGGCCAAGGAGTCGCAGGGATTAGCTATGGCTACACCTTC.

This clonotype was observed many times. The V and J genes are TRBV4-3 and TRBJ2-1; D is ambiguous. Germline CDR1 reads LGHNA; CDR2 reads YSLEER. The V and J ends lost 0 bases and 6 bases respectively, with 9 bases between them. This CDR3 region has 14 residues. As DNA, the CDR3 is TGCGCCAGCAGCCAAGACAGTTGGGGCAATGAGCAGTTCTTC. Protein: CASSQDSWGNEQFF.

As to this clonotype: A much larger clonotype is one base distant, so this may be a read error. The CDR3 spells CASSLQRSDTEAFF. CDR3 bases: TGTGCCAGCAGTTTACAGAGATCGGACACTGAAGCTTTCTTT. This chain joins TRBV12-3 or TRBV12-4 and TRBJ1-1; D not certain. V was shortened by 2 bases and J by 3 bases, with 10 bases between the two germline ends. The CDR3 runs to 14 residues.